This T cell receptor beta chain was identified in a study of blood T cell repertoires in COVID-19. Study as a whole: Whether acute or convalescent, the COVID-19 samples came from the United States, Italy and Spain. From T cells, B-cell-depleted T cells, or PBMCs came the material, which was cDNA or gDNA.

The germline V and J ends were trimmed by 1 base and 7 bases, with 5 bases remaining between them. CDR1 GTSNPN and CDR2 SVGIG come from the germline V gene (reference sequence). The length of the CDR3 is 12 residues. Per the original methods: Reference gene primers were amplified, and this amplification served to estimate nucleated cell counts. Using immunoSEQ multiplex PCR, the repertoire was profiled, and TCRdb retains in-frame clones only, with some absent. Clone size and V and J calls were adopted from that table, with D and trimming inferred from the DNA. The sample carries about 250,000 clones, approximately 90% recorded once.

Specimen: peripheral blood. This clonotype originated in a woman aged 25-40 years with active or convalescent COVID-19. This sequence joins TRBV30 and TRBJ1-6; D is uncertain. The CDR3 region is CAWSGGNSPLHF. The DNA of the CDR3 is TGTGCCTGGAGTGGCGGGAATTCACCCCTCCACTTT.